The rows below give T cell receptor beta chains drawn from one sample of a study of blood T cells in healthy people across ages. Each CDR3 protein gets one entry after TCRdb re-called the 5' RACE reads with MiXCR. Found here are 1 million or so distinct CDR3 sequences, 20% to 25% of them singletons; the top ten hold 0.65% to 0.75%. These sequences were also reported in another study, on T cells of mothers and their children.

The material sequenced was blood. The receptors here all came from a girl aged 2 to 10 in good health. CDR3s include the opening cysteine and the closing phenylalanine or tryptophan. The order of the fields is J gene, V gene, clone size, D gene, CDR3 DNA, CDR3 protein. The D gene is left open where the match is weak. Size values are once, few and many counts, or a class for expanded clones, and some rows have none.

j_call: TRBJ2-2
v_call: TRBV3-1
clone_size: -
d_call: -
cdr3_nt: TGTGCCAGCATGGACACCGGGGAGCTGTTTTTT
cdr3_aa: CASMDTGELFF

j_call: TRBJ2-1
v_call: TRBV2
clone_size: few
d_call: TRBD2
cdr3_nt: TGTGCCAGCAAAGCGGGACTAGCTGTCAATGAGCAGTTCTTC
cdr3_aa: CASKAGLAVNEQFF

j_call: TRBJ1-2
v_call: TRBV7-2
clone_size: -
d_call: TRBD1
cdr3_nt: TGTGCCAGCAGCTCTTTATTCCAGGGGGCTAGCTACACCTTC
cdr3_aa: CASSSLFQGASYTF

j_call: TRBJ2-7
v_call: TRBV29-1
clone_size: few
d_call: TRBD1
cdr3_nt: TGCAGCGTTGACGGTCCGGGACAGGGGGCTGAGTACTCCTACGAGCAGTACTTC
cdr3_aa: CSVDGPGQGAEYSYEQYF

j_call: TRBJ2-3
v_call: TRBV4-3
clone_size: -
d_call: TRBD1
cdr3_nt: TGCGCCAGCAGCCCCAATCCCGGGACAGGGTTGTATTTT
cdr3_aa: CASSPNPGTGLYF

j_call: TRBJ2-7
v_call: TRBV7-3
clone_size: -
d_call: -
cdr3_nt: TGTGCCAGCAGCCCCGTGGGGGGTACGGGGGAGCAGTACTTC
cdr3_aa: CASSPVGGTGEQYF

j_call: TRBJ2-7
v_call: TRBV4-1
clone_size: few
d_call: TRBD2
cdr3_nt: TGCGCCAGCAGCATCGTGGGACTAGCGGGAGAGGTATCCTACGAGCAGTACTTC
cdr3_aa: CASSIVGLAGEVSYEQYF

j_call: TRBJ2-2
v_call: TRBV12-3/TRBV12-4
clone_size: few
d_call: -
cdr3_nt: TGTGCCAGCAGTATTGGCCGGGGGACCGGGGAGCTGTTTTTT
cdr3_aa: CASSIGRGTGELFF

j_call: TRBJ2-1
v_call: TRBV24-1
clone_size: few
d_call: -
cdr3_nt: TGTGCCACCAGTGCTCTTATATGGGATGAGCAGTTCTTC
cdr3_aa: CATSALIWDEQFF

j_call: TRBJ1-3
v_call: TRBV4-1
clone_size: -
d_call: -
cdr3_nt: TGCGCCAGCAGCCAAGCAACATACTCTGGAAACACCATATATTTT
cdr3_aa: CASSQATYSGNTIYF

j_call: TRBJ2-1
v_call: TRBV4-2
clone_size: few
d_call: -
cdr3_nt: TGTGCCAGCAGCCAGGACTTAGCGGACCTTTACAATGAGCAGTTCTTC
cdr3_aa: CASSQDLADLYNEQFF

j_call: TRBJ2-1
v_call: TRBV29-1
clone_size: -
d_call: -
cdr3_nt: TGCAGCGTTGGGGGTAGGGGGGGCTACAATGAGCAGTTCTTC
cdr3_aa: CSVGGRGGYNEQFF

j_call: TRBJ1-1
v_call: TRBV12-3/TRBV12-4
clone_size: few
d_call: TRBD1
cdr3_nt: TGTGCCGGCAGTCCCCTAGGGACAGGGAAGAACACTGAAGCTTTCTTT
cdr3_aa: CAGSPLGTGKNTEAFF

j_call: TRBJ2-7
v_call: TRBV13
clone_size: -
d_call: -
cdr3_nt: TGTGCCAGCAGCTTAGGCATCAGGGAGCAGTACTTC
cdr3_aa: CASSLGIREQYF

j_call: TRBJ2-5
v_call: TRBV6-1
clone_size: -
d_call: TRBD1
cdr3_nt: TGTGCCAGCAGTGCCCCGGGACAGGGGAGCGTGACCCAGTACTTC
cdr3_aa: CASSAPGQGSVTQYF

j_call: TRBJ2-5
v_call: TRBV6-5
clone_size: few
d_call: TRBD2
cdr3_nt: TGTGCCAGCAGTTACGCGAACGGGGGGTCCGGGGAGACCCAGTACTTC
cdr3_aa: CASSYANGGSGETQYF

j_call: TRBJ2-5
v_call: TRBV10-2
clone_size: -
d_call: -
cdr3_nt: TGCGCCAGCAGTGATTCCTTTGGGGAGACCCAGTACTTC
cdr3_aa: CASSDSFGETQYF

j_call: TRBJ2-3
v_call: TRBV14
clone_size: once
d_call: TRBD2
cdr3_nt: TGTGTCAGCAGCCAACTGACTAGCGGGAGGAGAGATACGCAGTATTTT
cdr3_aa: CVSSQLTSGRRDTQYF

j_call: TRBJ2-5
v_call: TRBV27
clone_size: -
d_call: TRBD2
cdr3_nt: TGTGCCAGCAGTTTAGGCCTAGGGAGGGACCTCCGAGAGACCCAGTACTTC
cdr3_aa: CASSLGLGRDLRETQYF

j_call: TRBJ2-7
v_call: TRBV20-1
clone_size: -
d_call: TRBD1
cdr3_nt: TGCAGTGCTATCTTGGGACAGAACTCCTACGAGCAGTACTTC
cdr3_aa: CSAILGQNSYEQYF